The 17 T cell receptor beta chains below all came from one sample that was sequenced in a study of vaccination effects on CD4 cells after COVID-19. These TCRs' antigens remain unknown. Antigen-specific CD4+ T cells were expanded (with viral peptide pools) by the ViraFEST assay ahead of sequencing. CD4+ T cell isolation took place after less than 13 days of culture. Previously uninfected by SARS-CoV-2, the vaccine recipients also showed negative nucleocapsid antibodies. TCRdb's table, derived via immunoSEQ multiplex PCR, lists solely in-frame clones and lacks some. Counted here are about 41,000 clones, roughly 82% occurring once; the ten biggest clones make up 2.9%. Sequencing was performed on CD4+ T cells from PBMCs cultured with HCoV-NL63 spike peptides, taken before COVID-19 vaccination. Receptor source: a human donor who received a COVID-19 vaccine.

The chain has TRBV20-1 and TRBJ2-1; no clear D gene. The V end lost 0 bases, the J end lost 9 bases, and 6 bases lay between the germline ends. Germline values: CDR1 DFQATT, CDR2 SNEGSKA (reference sequence). The CDR3 contains 11 residues. Here the CDR3 DNA reads TGCAGTGCTAGAGATGCCGGTGAGCAGTTCTTC. Encoded protein: CSARDAGEQFF.

This chain links TRBV9 with TRBJ2-6; D gene uncertain. The length of the CDR3 is 15 residues. V dropped 0 bases and J dropped 2 bases, with 6 bases sitting between them. Germline lookup yields CDR1 SGDLS and CDR2 YYNGEE. The CDR3 DNA follows: TGTGCCAGCAGCGTAGGGGTTGCTGGGGCCAACGTCCTGACTTTC. It yields the protein CASSVGVAGANVLTF.

This chain connects TRBV5-5 to TRBJ1-2; D is uncertain. This CDR3 contains 16 residues. Per germline, CDR1 SGHKS and CDR2 YYEKEE (reference sequence). V lost 4 bases and J lost 2, with 18 bases in between. CDR3: CASSPGPSPKNYGYTF. For the CDR3, the DNA is TGTGCCAGCAGCCCCGGGCCCTCCCCCAAGAACTATGGCTACACCTTC.

The gene calls are TRBV27 and TRBJ1-6; perhaps TRBD1 as D (5 bases). Germline values: CDR1 MNHEY, CDR2 SMNVEV (reference sequence). With 4 bases removed from V and 9 bases from J, the gap between germline ends came to 13 bases. The length of the CDR3 is 14 residues. In DNA form, the CDR3 reads TGTGCCAGCAGTTCCGCGGGGGTAGCTTCACCCCTCCACTTT. Its protein product is CASSSAGVASPLHF.

This chain uses TRBV19 with TRBJ2-5; D not certain. V was clipped by 9 bases and J by 7 bases, with 21 bases between them. This CDR3 is 14 amino acids long. Germline V gene sequence: CDR1 LNHDA, CDR2 SQIVND (reference sequence). The CDR3: CASGGRATSGTQYF. The CDR3 DNA follows: TGTGCCAGCGGTGGACGAGCGACGTCGGGGACCCAGTACTTC.

The rearrangement joins TRBV6-5 to TRBJ1-3, with TRBD1 as a possible D gene (6 bases). The CDR3 totals 13 residues. Germline values: CDR1 MNHEY, CDR2 SVGAGI. Trimming stripped 10 bases from V and 3 bases from J, with 13 bases between. The CDR3 DNA reads as TGTGCCACCCTGACAGGAGGTGGAAACACCATATATTTT. This sequence encodes CATLTGGGNTIYF.

V usage is TRBV30 and J usage is TRBJ1-2, with no clear D. Germline values: CDR1 GTSNPN, CDR2 SVGIG (reference sequence). V shed 1 base and J shed 8 bases, with 14 bases lying between them. The CDR3 sequence is 13 residues long. CDR3 DNA: TGTGCCTGGAGTGCCGTCCTCTATGGGGGCTACACCTTC. As protein: CAWSAVLYGGYTF.

CDR3 DNA: TGTGCCAGCAGCTCGAACAGTAGGGGACAGGGGTGCTATGGCTACACCTTC. Translating gives CASSSNSRGQGCYGYTF. The chain links TRBV21-1 to TRBJ1-2; no check of the table's D call, TRBD1, against the DNA was made. TRBV21-1 constitutes a pseudogene. This CDR3 is built from 17 residues.

The chain uses TRBV5-1 and TRBJ1-2, with D possibly matching TRBD1 (6 bases). The germline V gene encodes CDR1 SGHRS and CDR2 YFSETQ. The V gene lost 0 bases and the J gene lost 4 bases, with 10 bases spanning the gap. The CDR3 runs 14 residues. In nucleotides, the CDR3 is TGCGCCAGCAGCTTGGTGGGGGCTTTCTATGGCTACACCTTC. This sequence encodes CASSLVGAFYGYTF.

The chain combines TRBV6-5 with TRBJ2-3; D is unresolved. Germline lookup yields CDR1 MNHEY and CDR2 SVGAGI. CDR3 size: 12 residues. Trimming stripped 11 bases from V and 1 base from J, with 10 bases between. The CDR3 is CAVRVGTDTQYF. The DNA for the CDR3 is TGTGCCGTTCGTGTGGGCACAGATACGCAGTATTTT.

The chain links TRBV6-2 or TRBV6-3 to TRBJ1-1, with a weak D call TRBD1 (5 bases). This CDR3 is 17 amino acids long. V lost 2 bases to trimming and J lost 0 bases, with 16 bases between them. Germline V gene sequence: CDR1 MNHEY, CDR2 SVGEGT. CDR3 amino acids: CASSYRVGRSMNTEAFF. CDR3 nucleotides: TGTGCCAGCAGTTACAGGGTGGGACGAAGCATGAACACTGAAGCTTTCTTT.

The gene calls are TRBV30 and TRBJ1-2; D is unclear. V lost 0 bases and J lost 7, with 15 bases in between. The length of the CDR3 is 14 residues. Germline assignment: CDR1 GTSNPN and CDR2 SVGIG (reference sequence). Here the CDR3 reads CAWSVKAGQAGYTF. The CDR3 DNA is TGTGCCTGGAGTGTAAAGGCGGGCCAGGCTGGCTACACCTTC.

The chain joins TRBV12-5 to TRBJ2-4, with D possibly being TRBD2 (6 bases). The CDR3 sequence is 15 residues long. Germline V lookup: CDR1 LGHNT, CDR2 FRNRAP. V was trimmed by 5 bases and J by 0 bases, leaving 11 bases between them. DNA of the CDR3: TGTGCTAGTGGTCCCGGGGGTCTAGCCAAAAACATTCAGTACTTC. Translating it yields CASGPGGLAKNIQYF.

This clone came up once. This sequence joins TRBV6-6 and TRBJ2-3; D unclear. The CDR3 has 15 amino acids. Germline lookup yields CDR1 MNHNY and CDR2 SVGAGI (reference sequence). V lost 5 bases, J lost 1 base, and 13 bases lay in between. The CDR3 DNA is TGTGCCAGCAGTGACGTTGGCATGGGCACAGATACGCAGTATTTT. Protein sequence: CASSDVGMGTDTQYF.

J is TRBJ1-1 and V is TRBV6-2 or TRBV6-3; possibly TRBD1 for D (5 bases). CDR3 length: 14 amino acids. Germline loops: CDR1 MNHEY, CDR2 SVGEGT. Trimming shortened V by 0 bases and J by 1 base, and 6 bases separated the two germline ends. The chain's CDR3 is CASSYSRGNTEAFF. CDR3 sequence (DNA): TGTGCCAGCAGTTACTCGAGGGGGAACACTGAAGCTTTCTTT.

Here the CDR3 reads CASGRESEYTQYF. The CDR3 DNA reads TGTGCCAGCGGACGCGAGAGTGAGTATACGCAGTATTTT. This rearrangement joins TRBV6-5 to TRBJ2-3, with unresolved D. The CDR3 length is 13 residues. Trimming removed 8 bases at V and 7 bases at J, with 16 bases between. Germline CDR1 MNHEY, CDR2 SVGAGI.

This chain links TRBV7-3 with TRBJ2-2, with 7 bases identical to TRBD1. Trimming took 3 bases from V and 6 from J; bases not matched to a gene: 4. Germline V lookup: CDR1 SGHTA, CDR2 FQGTGA. This CDR3 contains 14 residues. The CDR3 bases are TGTGCCAGCAGCTTTACGCAGGGGGCCGGGGAGCTGTTTTTT. Translating it yields CASSFTQGAGELFF.